This T cell receptor (beta chain) was captured by sequencing in a study of cytomegalovirus exposure and HLA in healthy donors. The PCR was carried out with 60 Vbeta primers and 13 Jbeta primers. Clones were read by immunoSEQ multiplex PCR, and TCRdb kept only the in-frame ones, dropping some. This table has over 100,000 clones, approximately 70% appearing once. As concerns this clone: Antigen: not known.

The study's findings and limits: TCR beta chains numbering more than 150 were designated cytomegalovirus-associated. Across donors, most TCRs were seen rarely, yet some public ones were widespread. When a later analysis compared HLA-associated TCR beta chains with equally common others, the HLA-associated chains turned out to be more clonally expanded and to have lower generation probabilities.

Germline CDR1 is LNHDA and CDR2 is SQIVND (reference sequence). V lost 5 bases and J lost 2, with 11 bases in between. This CDR3 is 14 amino acids long. The rearrangement links TRBV19 to TRBJ2-3, with D perhaps TRBD2 (5 bases). Source material: PBMCs. The TCR sequence derives from a man between 25 and 39 years old in good health and CMV-seropositive. CDR3 nucleotide sequence: TGTGCCAGTAGTGTCCGGGGAAACACAGATACGCAGTATTTT. Its translation: CASSVRGNTDTQYF.